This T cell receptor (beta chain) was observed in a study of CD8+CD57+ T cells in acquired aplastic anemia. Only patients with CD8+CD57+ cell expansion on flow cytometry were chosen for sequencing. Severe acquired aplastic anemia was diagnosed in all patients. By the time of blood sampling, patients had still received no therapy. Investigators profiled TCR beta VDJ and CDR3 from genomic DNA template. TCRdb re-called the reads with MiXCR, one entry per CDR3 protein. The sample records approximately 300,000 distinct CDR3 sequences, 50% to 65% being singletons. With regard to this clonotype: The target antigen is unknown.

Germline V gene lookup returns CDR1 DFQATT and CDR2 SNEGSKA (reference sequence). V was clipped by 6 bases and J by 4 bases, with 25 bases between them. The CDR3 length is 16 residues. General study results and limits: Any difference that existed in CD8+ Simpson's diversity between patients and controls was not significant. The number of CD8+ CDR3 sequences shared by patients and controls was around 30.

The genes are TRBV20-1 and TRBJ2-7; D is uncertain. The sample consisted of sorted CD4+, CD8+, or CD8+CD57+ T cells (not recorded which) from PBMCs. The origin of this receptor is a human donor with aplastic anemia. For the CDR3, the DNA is TGCAGTGCGGTTCCAATTACAAGGGTCACCTCGTACGAGCAGTACTTC. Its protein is CSAVPITRVTSYEQYF.